This T cell receptor (beta chain) derives from a study of OX40 agonist ivuxolimab in advanced cancers. Profiling relied on immunoSEQ multiplex PCR, and the TCRdb table lists in-frame clones only, not all of them. Of about 35,000 clones listed, around 80% are singletons. J lost 7 bases, V lost 6 bases, and 8 bases had no gene match. The CDR3 spans 12 residues. The germline gives CDR1 SQVTM, CDR2 ANQGSEA. This clone was picked up a small number of times. Sequences were derived from CD4+ or CD8+ T cells sorted from blood, sampled in a trial of the OX40 agonist ivuxolimab. This rearrangement joins TRBV29-1 to TRBJ2-5, with TRBD1 matching over 7 bases. The TCR was taken from an adult with an advanced solid tumor such as melanoma, head and neck, liver or kidney cancer. The CDR3 bases are TGCAGCGTAGAAACAGGGGTTGGGACCCAGTACTTC. Protein: CSVETGVGTQYF.